This TCR beta chain was retrieved from a study of shared clonotypes between healthy human individuals (dated by TCRdb to the early 2020s). Study-level background: The cohort comprised a couple of women and three men aged 18 to 49 years. For each donor, CD4 naive and CD4 memory were each run on three plates, CD8 naive on two plates, and CD8 memory on one plate. The study deeply sequenced blood TCR repertoires of roughly five healthy adults to estimate repertoire size and the extent of clonotype sharing between individuals. To increase sequencing depth and limit assay-specific biases, TCR repertoire library preparation and sequencing were carried out by different laboratories using diverse techniques. Per donor, leukapheresis produced somewhere between about 0.94 and 9.5 billion PBMCs. Results and caveats for the whole study, not just this receptor: When a few donors were compared, the shared fraction of clonotypes was around 5% for naive CD4, 3.5% to 4% for naive CD8, roughly 2.5% for memory CD4, and less than 0.45% for memory CD8. Naive subsets generally had larger estimated clonotype richness than memory subsets. Even with the large sequencing depth, rarefaction of the sorted-subset datasets indicated that sequencing was incomplete. Pairwise subsampling led to the expectation that sequencing depth would affect the degree of clonotype sharing among donors. Sampling was restricted to blood, and TCR repertoires in tissue are likely to differ from TCR repertoires in blood. Because the study included only a small number of donors, the genetic and exposure-history diversity represented was limited. Compared with non-shared clonotypes, the clonotypes found in all four sorted-subset donors had higher generation probabilities.

Regarding this clone: Its target antigen remains unknown. One base away there is no much larger clone; base qualities are not given. The identical CDR3 is also encoded by other nucleotide sequences in the sample.

Using the deep immunoSEQ assay, TCR CDR3 regions were amplified from genomic DNA by multiplex PCR. Genomic DNA extracted from each cell subset was distributed evenly over all wells of several immunoSEQ 96-well plates, and each plate served as one replicate. For sorted subsets, each replicate PCR was loaded with around 200 ng genomic DNA, equivalent to about 33,000 T cell genomes. The purified libraries were quantified using a Qubit 3.0 fluorometer, sized with a Bioanalyzer 2100, and then quantified again using the KAPA Library Quantification kit. A separate single-read 150-cycle Illumina NextSeq 550 flow cell was used to sequence each immunoSEQ 96-well plate. Turning to the authors' computational methods: The immunoSEQ output contained only junctional sequences without quality scores, so filtering could not match that applied to full-length reads. Sequences were annotated with PyIR, a Python wrapper for IgBLAST v1.9, using IMGT germline references to assign V/J genes and CDR3. Reads were removed for weak V/J assignments (E-value above 1e-6), missing CDR3, stop codons, out-of-frame junctions, or ambiguous translated residues. V3J clonotypes were defined by identical inferred V gene, J gene, and CDR3 amino acid sequence. Percentage overlap between repertoires was calculated by dividing the number of shared unique clonotypes by the size of the smaller repertoire. Repertoire richness was assessed with RTK rarefaction, the Chao1 estimator, and Recon v2.1 estimates of unobserved clonotypes. For all TCRbeta clonotypes obtained by the gDNA method from several donors, generation probabilities were computed with OLGA. TCRdb retrieved this table from immuneACCESS and kept in-frame rearrangements only. Not all clones are present; in checked studies, unresolved V genes account for under half, and no reason is known for the remainder. The V and J calls and the clone size are those of that table, but D and trimming were determined from the DNA. The sample has 2,500,000 or so clones on record, 85% to 95% of them singletons. The ten largest account for around 0.38% of the sample.

Healthy HIV-negative adults with no recently reported acute infections or vaccinations were included as donors. All donors were Caucasian adults living in Nashville, Tennessee, USA. CD4+ T cells were enriched by magnetic negative selection; naive cells were then positively selected on CD45RA, and the negative fraction formed the memory subset. Blood was obtained by leukapheresis, after which PBMCs were separated by Ficoll-Histopaque density gradient centrifugation and cryopreserved in liquid nitrogen vapor phase. Analytical flow cytometry was used to check the purity and quantity of each magnetically sorted T cell population. Genomic DNA was isolated from every sorted fraction and measured by UV absorbance on a Nanodrop 2000c. V is shortened by 3 bases, J by 3 bases, and the region joining them spans 7 bases. Based on the germline V gene, the CDR1 and CDR2 sequences are SGHRS and YFSETQ. The CDR3 sequence holds 12 residues, the cysteine and phenylalanine included. Only the CDR3 DNA is retained, 36 bases long and in frame from the first base.

Input material: naive CD4+ T cells from PBMCs. The sample's cell subset or site label, decoded: CD45RA+ positively selected. This TCR came from a man between 18 and 29 years old in good health. Some clones in this sample may be carry-over from other donors' samples. The sequence is built from TRBV5-1 and TRBJ2-7, with no reliable assignment of the D segment. The CDR3 has the sequence CASSSDIYEQYF. The nucleotide sequence is given as TGCGCCAGCAGCTCTGACATCTACGAGCAGTACTTC.